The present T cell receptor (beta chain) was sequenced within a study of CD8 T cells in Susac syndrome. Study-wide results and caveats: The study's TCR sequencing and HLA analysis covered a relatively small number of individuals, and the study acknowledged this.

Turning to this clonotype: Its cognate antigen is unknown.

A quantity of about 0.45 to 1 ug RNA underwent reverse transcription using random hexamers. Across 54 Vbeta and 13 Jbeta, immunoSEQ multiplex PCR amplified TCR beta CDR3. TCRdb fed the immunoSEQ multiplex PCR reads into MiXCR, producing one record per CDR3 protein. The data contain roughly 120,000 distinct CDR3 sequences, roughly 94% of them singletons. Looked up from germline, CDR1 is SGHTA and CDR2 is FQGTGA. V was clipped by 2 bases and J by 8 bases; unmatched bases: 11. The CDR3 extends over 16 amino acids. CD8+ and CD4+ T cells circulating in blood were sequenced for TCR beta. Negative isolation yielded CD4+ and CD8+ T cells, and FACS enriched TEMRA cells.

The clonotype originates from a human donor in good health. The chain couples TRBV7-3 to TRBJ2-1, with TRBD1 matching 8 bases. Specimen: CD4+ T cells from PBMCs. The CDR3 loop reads CASSLAGGENHYEQFF. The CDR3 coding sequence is TGTGCCAGCAGCTTAGCAGGGGGCGAAAATCACTATGAGCAGTTCTTC.